The 18 T cell receptor beta chains below come from one sample, sequenced in a study of T cells in Graves' hyperthyroidism and ophthalmopathy. RNA transcripts gave rise to amplified TCR beta CDR3 regions. TCR CDR3 regions were first amplified by RT-PCR with HTBI primers. TCRdb processed the multiplex PCR reads anew with MiXCR; each CDR3 protein has one entry. The top ten clones hold around 8% of a sample with approximately 500,000 distinct CDR3 sequences, under 60% of them seen once. The sequenced material came from peripheral blood or thyroid tissue (not recorded which). The receptor set was obtained from a woman under 30 with Graves' hyperthyroidism.

The chain employs TRBV9 and TRBJ1-2; 8 bases agree with TRBD1. Looked up from germline, CDR1 is SGDLS and CDR2 is YYNGEE. This CDR3 region has 16 residues. The ends lost 0 bases at V and 7 bases at J; junction bases unmatched: 11. In nucleotides, the CDR3 is TGTGCCAGCAGCGTAGGGACAGGGAACACTTACGGTGGCTACACCTTC. This codes for CASSVGTGNTYGGYTF.

This clonotype was observed a handful of times. This chain connects TRBV19 to TRBJ1-6, with 9 positions matching TRBD1. The trim removed 5 bases at V and 7 bases at J, leaving 6 bases unmatched. This CDR3 spans 15 amino acids. Germline loops: CDR1 LNHDA, CDR2 SQIVND (reference sequence). Here the CDR3 reads CASSLGTGSNSPLHF. CDR3 DNA sequence: TGTGCCAGTAGTCTCGGGACAGGGAGCAATTCACCCCTCCACTTT.

The table lists this clonotype with a few counts. The V call is TRBV29-1, the J call TRBJ2-1; possibly TRBD2 for D (5 bases). The CDR3 sequence is 14 residues long. V dropped 4 bases and J dropped 5 bases, with 15 bases sitting between them. Germline CDR1 reads SQVTM; CDR2 reads ANQGSEA. DNA of the CDR3: TGCAGCGTTGCGTCTAGCCGGTCGGACAATGAGCAGTTCTTC. Its translation: CSVASSRSDNEQFF.

Only a few counts were recorded for this clonotype. This sequence joins TRBV5-1 and TRBJ2-3, with TRBD1 as a possible D gene (5 bases). The CDR3 sequence is 14 residues long. CDR1 SGHRS and CDR2 YFSETQ come from the germline V gene. V gave up 0 bases and J gave up 6 bases, with 11 bases separating them. The CDR3 loop is CASSLEGPLDTQYF. CDR3 nucleotides: TGCGCCAGCAGCTTGGAGGGGCCCCTGGATACGCAGTATTTT. Filled out from reference TRBV5-1 and TRBJ2-3, the complete variable domain reads KAGVTQTPRYLIKTRGQQVTLSCSPISGHRSVSWYQQTPGQGLQFLFEYFSETQRNKGNFPGRFSGRQFSNSRSEMNVSTLELGDSALYLCASSLEGPLDTQYFGPGTRLTVL.

This clonotype was found once. The conserved closing phenylalanine or tryptophan is absent in this CDR3, likely reflecting a read error. The limits of the CDR3 on the DNA are not certain, so only TCRdb's listed CDR3 is given. The V call is TRBV7-9, the J call TRBJ1-2. The CDR3 is 11 residues long, ends included. Germline lookup yields CDR1 SEHNR and CDR2 FQNEAQ (reference sequence). The CDR3 loop reads CASSPRVAATY.

The V and J genes are TRBV6-1 and TRBJ2-7; possibly TRBD1 for D (6 bases). Deletions cut 2 bases from V and 7 bases from J, with 12 bases between. The CDR3 totals 13 residues. The germline gives CDR1 MNHNS, CDR2 SASEGT. The CDR3 sequence is CASSEQGQGEQYF. Here the CDR3 DNA reads TGTGCCAGCAGTGAACAGGGGCAGGGGGAGCAGTACTTC.

The chain joins TRBV7-8 to TRBJ1-4, with TRBD1 matching 8 bases. With 1 base clipped from V and 0 bases from J, the junction kept 4 bases outside the gene matches. CDR1 is SGHVS and CDR2 is FQNEAQ in the germline V gene. The CDR3 length is 17 residues. This CDR3 reads CASSLGTGRSTNEKLFF. CDR3 sequence (DNA): TGTGCCAGCAGCTTAGGGACAGGGCGATCAACTAATGAAAAACTGTTTTTT.

The chain links TRBV12-5 to TRBJ2-7; 7 nucleotides align to TRBD1. This CDR3 comprises 14 residues. CDR1 LGHNT and CDR2 FRNRAP come from the germline V gene. J lost 6 bases, V lost 4 bases, and 9 bases had no gene match. The CDR3 is CASGSTGSAGEQYF. In nucleotides, the CDR3 is TGTGCTAGTGGTTCGACAGGGTCCGCGGGCGAGCAGTACTTC. Looking up the rest from reference TRBV12-5 and TRBJ2-7 gives the full variable domain: DARVTQTPRHKVTEMGQEVTMRCQPILGHNTVFWYRQTMMQGLELLAYFRNRAPLDDSGMPKDRFSAEMPDATLATLKIQPSEPRDSAVYFCASGSTGSAGEQYFGPGTRLTVT.

The chain joins TRBV6-5 to TRBJ2-3; 7 bases map to TRBD2. CDR3 size: 15 residues. Germline loops: CDR1 MNHEY, CDR2 SVGAGI. Trimming at V came to 2 bases and at J to 8 bases, leaving 10 bases not matched to a gene. CDR3 amino acids: CASSYNSGSGTTQYF. The DNA of the CDR3 is TGTGCCAGCAGTTACAATTCGGGAAGCGGGACTACGCAGTATTTT.

The chain joins TRBV29-1 to TRBJ1-3; D unresolved. Germline CDR1 reads SQVTM; CDR2 reads ANQGSEA. This CDR3 comprises 12 residues. CDR3 bases: TGCAGTTACTCCCGCTCTGGAAACACCATATATTTT. Protein: CSYSRSGNTIYF.

V gene TRBV7-2 combines with J gene TRBJ1-6, with 8 bases aligning to TRBD1. The CDR3 loop spans 16 amino acids. The trim removed 8 bases at V and 9 bases at J, leaving 15 bases unmatched. Germline V CDR1 and CDR2: SGHTA, FQGNSA. The CDR3 DNA is TGTGCCAGCTCACCAATGGCTTCAGGGGGCCGTTCACCCCTCCACTTT. Translating gives CASSPMASGGRSPLHF.

V usage is TRBV9 and J usage is TRBJ2-1; no firm D call. Germline V gene lookup returns CDR1 SGDLS and CDR2 YYNGEE. CDR3 size: 12 residues. Trimming shortened V by 1 base and J by 10 bases, and 9 bases separated the two germline ends. The CDR3 DNA reads as TGTGCCAGCAGCGTAACGATGAACGAGCAGTTCTTC. Translated: CASSVTMNEQFF.

This clonotype was observed at least ten times. This rearrangement joins TRBV2 to TRBJ2-7; 9 bases are a match to TRBD1. CDR3 length equals 14 residues. V was clipped by 5 bases and J by 2 bases; unmatched bases: 4. Germline V lookup: CDR1 SNHLY, CDR2 FYNNEI. The CDR3 here is CASSTGTGTYEQYF. CDR3 nucleotide sequence: TGTGCCAGCAGTACTGGGACAGGGACCTACGAGCAGTACTTC. The whole variable domain, filled in from reference TRBV2 and TRBJ2-7, reads EPEVTQTPSHQVTQMGQEVILRCVPISNHLYFYWYRQILGQKVEFLVSFYNNEISEKSEIFDDQFSVERPDGSNFTLKIRSTKLEDSAMYFCASSTGTGTYEQYFGPGTRLTVT.

J is TRBJ2-7 and V is TRBV15, with D possibly being TRBD2 (6 bases). V was shortened by 1 base and J by 7 bases, with 17 bases between the two germline ends. CDR3 length: 15 residues. Germline CDR1 LNHNV, CDR2 YYDKDF (reference sequence). The CDR3, as DNA: TGTGCCACCAGCAGAGTTAAGGGAGGCTACAATGAGCAGTACTTC. As protein: CATSRVKGGYNEQYF.

As concerns this clonotype: A much bigger clone sits one base away, suggesting this may be a read error. The CDR3 is CAGSVEDRNTEAFF. CDR3 DNA sequence: TGTGCCGGCAGCGTTGAGGACAGGAACACTGAAGCTTTCTTT. V and J are TRBV7-3 and TRBJ1-1; D perhaps matches TRBD1 (6 bases). Germline CDR1 reads SGHTA; CDR2 reads FQGTGA. This CDR3 has 14 amino acids.

This clonotype appeared a few times. This chain links TRBV20-1 with TRBJ2-1, with D perhaps TRBD2 (6 bases). Germline V lookup: CDR1 DFQATT, CDR2 SNEGSKA (reference sequence). The CDR3 is made up of 14 amino acids. V dropped 2 bases and J dropped 5 bases, with 13 bases sitting between them. As DNA, the CDR3 is TGCAGTGCTAGACGCGGAGGGCGCGACAATGAGCAGTTCTTC. Amino acid sequence: CSARRGGRDNEQFF.

The V and J genes are TRBV7-6 and TRBJ2-5; 10 bases fit TRBD2. V was pared by 5 bases and J by 6 bases, with 12 bases of the junction left unmatched. Germline-derived CDR1 and CDR2 are SGHVS and FNYEAQ. This CDR3 contains 16 residues. The CDR3 region has the DNA TGTGCCAGCAGCCCCCCCTCTAGCGGGAGTTGGAAGACCCAGTACTTC. It specifies CASSPPSSGSWKTQYF.

Remarks on this clonotype: Just one base apart from a much larger clone, this may be a read error. The chain recombines TRBV6-6 with TRBJ2-7, with D perhaps matching TRBD1 (6 bases). This CDR3 has 16 amino acids. From germline, CDR1 is MNHNY and CDR2 SVGAGI (reference sequence). The DNA for the CDR3 is TGTGCCAGCAGTGCCATTGCAGGGGCCCAGACCTACGAGCGGTACTTC. This gives the protein CASSAIAGAQTYERYF.